The T cell receptor beta chain described here comes from a study of blood T cell repertoires in COVID-19. Across the whole study: The United States, Italy and Spain supplied acute and convalescent COVID-19 samples. T cells, B-cell-depleted T cells, or PBMCs provided the cDNA or gDNA that served as material.

The ends lost 3 bases at V and 7 bases at J; junction bases unmatched: 11. The CDR3 covers 16 residues. Germline loops: CDR1 LGHDT, CDR2 YNNKEL (reference sequence). Original analysis: The authors estimated nucleated cell counts from reference gene primer amplification. The table came from immunoSEQ multiplex PCR; TCRdb's copy has only in-frame clones and leaves some out. V, J and clone size were drawn from that table, and D and trimming were deduced from the DNA. The table has under 110,000 clones, about 90% seen once. Source material: peripheral blood. The J gene is TRBJ2-2, the V gene TRBV3-1 (or the pseudogene TRBV3-2); 7 bases fit TRBD1. The receptor comes from a man aged 50-59 years with acute or convalescent COVID-19. For the CDR3, the DNA is TGTGCCAGCAGCCACGACAGGGAATTTGTCAGCGGGGAGCTGTTTTTT. This codes for CASSHDREFVSGELFF.